This T cell receptor (beta chain) was identified in a study of CD8 T cells in ankylosing spondylitis. This clonotype was found a few times. The target antigen is unknown. Germline lookup yields CDR1 KGHSH and CDR2 LQKENI. Deletions cut 5 bases from V and 2 bases from J, with 18 bases between. The CDR3 has 16 residues. Points from the study as a whole: For ankylosing spondylitis blood, a TCR beta motif of about 8 highly homologous variants appeared characteristic. Matched synovial fluid from ankylosing spondylitis patients was reported to be enriched for disease-linked clones.

TCRdb processed the 5' RACE reads anew with MiXCR; each CDR3 protein has one entry. The table includes almost 400,000 distinct CDR3 sequences, 20% to 25% detected once. The gene calls are TRBV18 and TRBJ2-5; the D gene could be TRBD1 or TRBD2 (5 bases each). This sequence was found in a male donor with ankylosing spondylitis. The source material was blood, either unsorted or a sorted T cell fraction (not recorded which). CDR3 in amino acids: CASSIIGTERQETQYF. In nucleotides, the CDR3 is TGTGCCAGCTCAATCATAGGGACGGAGCGACAAGAGACCCAGTACTTC.